The 12 T cell receptor beta chains below all came from one sample that was sequenced in a study of blood T cells in healthy people across ages. The authors ran a second PCR of about 7 to 11 cycles using a sample-barcoded 5' primer and a J-beta primer mix. Each CDR3 protein is one row after TCRdb ran MiXCR on the 5' RACE reads. This sample carries around 870,000 distinct CDR3 sequences, less than 35% of them seen once, and the ten largest clones take 17%. Specimen: blood. The receptors were sampled from a woman at least 80 years old in good health.

This clonotype was counted many times. The chain carries TRBV7-2 and TRBJ2-7, with TRBD1 matching 7 bases. CDR1 is SGHTA and CDR2 is FQGNSA in the germline V gene. The V gene end was trimmed by 1 base and the J gene end by 2 bases; junction bases not matched to a gene: 5. This CDR3 spans 15 amino acids. Here the CDR3 reads CASSLEGAKAYEQYF. CDR3 sequence (DNA): TGTGCCAGCAGCTTAGAGGGGGCCAAAGCCTACGAGCAGTACTTC.

V usage is TRBV6-2 or TRBV6-3 and J usage is TRBJ2-7; TRBD1 agrees at 10 bases. In germline, CDR1 is MNHEY, CDR2 SVGEGT. The CDR3 runs 15 residues. The V and J ends lost 7 bases and 2 bases, in that order; junction bases with no gene match: 8. CDR3 sequence (DNA): TGTGCCAGCAAACCCGGCGGGACAGGGGCCTACGAGCAGTACTTC. It is translated as CASKPGGTGAYEQYF.

This clonotype was counted many times. In DNA, the CDR3 is TGCAGCGAGGGAAGCGACTATGGCTACACCTTC. This translates into CSEGSDYGYTF. J is TRBJ1-2 and V is TRBV29-1; D uncertain. There are 11 residues in the CDR3. V gave up 7 bases and J gave up 3 bases, with 9 bases separating them. Germline values: CDR1 SQVTM, CDR2 ANQGSEA.

Remarks on this clonotype: A single base separates this from a much larger clone, so it may be a read error. This chain links TRBV20-1 with TRBJ1-4, with D unresolved. From germline, CDR1 is DFQATT and CDR2 SNEGSKA (reference sequence). The CDR3 extends over 14 amino acids. CDR3 amino acids: CSASSGISSEKRFF. The CDR3 DNA follows: TGCAGTGCTAGTTCTGGGATTTCGAGTGAAAAACGGTTTTTT.

This clonotype has more than one count but fewer than ten. The chain carries TRBV11-2 and TRBJ2-3; 12 nucleotides align to TRBD2. This CDR3 has 17 residues. CDR1 SGHAT and CDR2 FQNNGV come from the germline V gene. The V gene end was trimmed by 1 base and the J gene end by 5 bases; junction bases not matched to a gene: 7. The CDR3 region has the DNA TGTGCCAGCAGCTTAGGGCTAGCGGGGGGGCCGAAAGATACGCAGTATTTT. This sequence encodes CASSLGLAGGPKDTQYF.

The chain employs TRBV7-2 and TRBJ1-1; D is perhaps TRBD1 (6 bases). CDR3 length: 15 amino acids. V lost 5 bases and J 2 bases, leaving 15 bases between the germline ends. Germline V CDR1 and CDR2: SGHTA, FQGNSA. The CDR3 nucleotides read TGTGCCAGCAGCACCGACAGGACCTCTAACACTGAAGCTTTCTTT. Its translation: CASSTDRTSNTEAFF.

The chain uses TRBV6-2 or TRBV6-3 and TRBJ2-5; D is uncertain. Germline V gene sequence: CDR1 MNHEY, CDR2 SVGEGT. CDR3 length equals 13 residues. Trimming shortened V by 2 bases and J by 3 bases, and 7 bases separated the two germline ends. This chain's CDR3 is CASSYVQKETQYF. The CDR3 region has the DNA TGTGCCAGCAGTTACGTTCAGAAAGAGACCCAGTACTTC.

This clonotype occurred many times. The chain couples TRBV20-1 to TRBJ1-4; no firm D call. The germline V and J ends were trimmed by 4 bases and 4 bases, with 7 bases remaining between them. From germline, CDR1 is DFQATT and CDR2 SNEGSKA (reference sequence). CDR3 length equals 12 residues. The CDR3 reads CSAKESNEKLFF. The DNA of the CDR3 is TGCAGTGCTAAGGAGAGTAATGAAAAACTGTTTTTT.

This clonotype was counted a few times. A read error is possible here, since a much larger clone lies one base away. The rearrangement joins TRBV7-2 to TRBJ2-1, with D tentatively TRBD1 (5 bases). The V gene's germline CDR1 is SGHTA and CDR2 FQGNSA. CDR3 length: 16 residues. V dropped 2 bases and J dropped 6 bases, with 17 bases sitting between them. This CDR3 is CASSLFSRGVSNEQFF. In nucleotides, the CDR3 is TGTGCCAGCAGCTTATTTTCTAGGGGTGTGAGCAATGAGCAGTTCTTC. Drawing the rest from reference TRBV7-2 and TRBJ2-1, the complete variable domain is GAGVSQSPSNKVTEKGKDVELRCDPISGHTALYWYRQSLGQGLEFLIYFQGNSAPDKSGLPSDRFSAERTGGSVSTLTIQRTQQEDSAVYLCASSLFSRGVSNEQFFGPGTRLTVL.

This clonotype has more than one count but fewer than ten. The V gene is TRBV14, the J gene TRBJ1-1, with D uncertain. Germline V gene sequence: CDR1 SGHDN, CDR2 FVKESK. The CDR3 spans 14 residues. Trimming took 0 bases from V and 0 from J, leaving 5 bases between them. The CDR3 DNA reads TGTGCCAGCAGCCAAGATGGGGTGAACACTGAAGCTTTCTTT. Translated, it gives CASSQDGVNTEAFF.

This clonotype was recorded at least ten times. This sequence joins TRBV2 and TRBJ2-5; TRBD1 aligns across 7 bases. The V segment lost 2 bases and the J segment 1 base; nucleotides outside the gene matches: 4. The length of the CDR3 is 15 residues. Looked up from germline, CDR1 is SNHLY and CDR2 is FYNNEI. The CDR3 region has the DNA TGTGCCAGCAGTGAAAGGGGACAGCCCCAAGAGACCCAGTACTTC. Amino acid sequence: CASSERGQPQETQYF.

This clonotype was counted only a few times. This chain uses TRBV20-1 with TRBJ1-4; possible D gene TRBD1, 5 bases. The CDR3 loop spans 16 amino acids. Deletions cut 1 base from V and 5 bases from J, with 17 bases between. Per germline, CDR1 DFQATT and CDR2 SNEGSKA (reference sequence). The CDR3 DNA reads TGCAGTGCTAGAGGAGGGGACGGGGGACTAAATGAAAAACTGTTTTTT. As protein: CSARGGDGGLNEKLFF.